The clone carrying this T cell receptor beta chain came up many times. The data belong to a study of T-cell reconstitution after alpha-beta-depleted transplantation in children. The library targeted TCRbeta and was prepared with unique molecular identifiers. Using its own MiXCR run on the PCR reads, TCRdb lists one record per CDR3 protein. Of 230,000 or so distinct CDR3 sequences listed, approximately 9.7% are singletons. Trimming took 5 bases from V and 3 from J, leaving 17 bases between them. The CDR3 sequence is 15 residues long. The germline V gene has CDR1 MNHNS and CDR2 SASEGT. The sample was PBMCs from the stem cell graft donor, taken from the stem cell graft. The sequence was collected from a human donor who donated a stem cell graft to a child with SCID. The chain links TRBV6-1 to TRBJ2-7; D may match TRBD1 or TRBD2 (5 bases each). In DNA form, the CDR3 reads TGTGCCAGCAGTCAGTATTGGGGACCGGGCTACGAGCAGTACTTC. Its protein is CASSQYWGPGYEQYF.